The present TCR beta chain was sequenced within a study of cytomegalovirus exposure and HLA in healthy donors. General study findings and limits: Confirmation in vitro established that three CMV-associated chains were specific for CMV antigens. Among TCR beta chains, those listed as cytomegalovirus-associated numbered about 160. The majority of TCR sequences were rare, yet some public TCRs appeared in many donors.

The CDR3 covers 15 residues. V lost 3 bases to trimming and J lost 5 bases, with 16 bases between them. CDR1 and CDR2 from the germline V gene are SEHNR and FQNEAQ (reference sequence). Measured with immunoSEQ multiplex PCR; TCRdb has only the in-frame clones, and not every one. The sample gives around 250,000 clones, 90% of which show up once; 0.37% is in the top ten. Concerning this clone itself: Its antigen is still unknown.

Material for sequencing was PBMCs. The sequence came from a woman aged 18 to 35 in good health and CMV-seronegative. This chain connects TRBV7-9 to TRBJ1-1, with TRBD1 as a possible D gene (6 bases). CDR3 amino acids: CASSLRTVPETEAFF. The CDR3 coding sequence is TGTGCCAGCAGCTTGAGGACAGTCCCGGAGACTGAAGCTTTCTTT.